The rows below give T cell receptor beta chains drawn from one sample of a study of T-cell reconstitution after alpha-beta-depleted transplantation in children. TCRdb redid the calling of the PCR reads with MiXCR, one entry per CDR3 protein. The sample carries about 22,000 distinct CDR3 sequences, under 13% recorded once. The sequenced sample was PBMCs from the stem cell graft donor, obtained from the stem cell graft. Receptors originate from a human donor who donated a stem cell graft to a child with chronic granulomatous disease. The CDR3 runs from the conserved cysteine through the conserved F or W. Each record gives: CDR3 protein, CDR3 DNA, clone size, V gene, D gene, J gene. A D gene is named only where the DNA matches it firmly. Clone size is not always given. Where it is, it says once, few, many or a class for expanded clones.

CDR3aa: CASSMQSSYNSPLHF
CDR3nt: TGTGCCAGCAGCATGCAGAGCTCCTATAATTCACCCCTCCACTTT
abundance: many
v_gene: TRBV7-2
d_gene: -
j_gene: TRBJ1-6

CDR3aa: CASSQKTAHTEAFF
CDR3nt: TGTGCCAGCAGTCAGAAGACAGCGCACACTGAAGCTTTCTTT
abundance: many
v_gene: TRBV2
d_gene: -
j_gene: TRBJ1-1

CDR3aa: CASSDGTSDPYEQYF
CDR3nt: TGCGCCAGCAGCGACGGGACTAGCGACCCCTACGAGCAGTACTTC
abundance: many
v_gene: TRBV5-1
d_gene: TRBD2
j_gene: TRBJ2-7

CDR3aa: CASSQGGAPRKTQYF
CDR3nt: TGTGCCAGCAGCCAAGGGGGTGCCCCCAGGAAGACCCAGTACTTC
abundance: few
v_gene: TRBV3-1
d_gene: -
j_gene: TRBJ2-5

CDR3aa: CASRPDRGFHNEQFF
CDR3nt: TGTGCCAGCAGACCCGACAGGGGCTTCCACAATGAGCAGTTCTTC
abundance: many
v_gene: TRBV5-5
d_gene: TRBD1
j_gene: TRBJ2-1

CDR3aa: CASSLRGGTEAFF
CDR3nt: TGTGCCAGCAGTTTACGAGGGGGCACTGAAGCTTTCTTT
abundance: many
v_gene: TRBV27
d_gene: -
j_gene: TRBJ1-1

CDR3aa: CSALGGPTDTQYF
CDR3nt: TGCAGTGCTTTGGGGGGGCCGACGGATACGCAGTATTTT
abundance: many
v_gene: TRBV20-1
d_gene: -
j_gene: TRBJ2-3

CDR3aa: CASSARNTIYF
CDR3nt: TGTGCCAGCAGCGCCAGAAACACCATATATTTT
abundance: many
v_gene: TRBV11-2
d_gene: -
j_gene: TRBJ1-3

CDR3aa: CASSLGGHLTEAFF
CDR3nt: TGCGCCAGCAGCTTGGGAGGACACCTCACTGAAGCTTTCTTT
abundance: many
v_gene: TRBV5-1
d_gene: -
j_gene: TRBJ1-1

CDR3aa: CASRADLAGNGVTNEKLFF
CDR3nt: TGTGCCAGCAGGGCCGACCTGGCAGGGAACGGGGTAACTAATGAAAAACTGTTTTTT
abundance: many
v_gene: TRBV6-4
d_gene: -
j_gene: TRBJ1-4

CDR3aa: CASSSPGLEDQFF
CDR3nt: TGTGCCAGCAGTTCTCCGGGACTAGAAGATCAGTTCTTC
abundance: -
v_gene: TRBV27
d_gene: TRBD2
j_gene: TRBJ2-1

CDR3aa: CASSRSSREQYF
CDR3nt: TGTGCCAGCAGCAGAAGCTCTCGGGAGCAGTACTTC
abundance: -
v_gene: TRBV28
d_gene: -
j_gene: TRBJ2-7